The next 23 T cell receptor beta chains were all read from a single sample in a study of blood T cell repertoires in COVID-19. This table comes from immunoSEQ multiplex PCR, and its TCRdb copy is limited to in-frame clones, with some not included. This repertoire shows 60,000 or so clones, around 89% found once; its top ten account for roughly 8%. Sequenced: peripheral blood. These receptors were obtained from a human donor with active COVID-19. The donor label of this sample is uncertain.

The gene calls are TRBV10-3 and TRBJ1-3; D gene unclear. CDR3 length: 14 residues. CDR1 is ENHRY and CDR2 is SYGVKD in the germline V gene. V was shortened by 7 bases and J by 0 bases, with 10 bases between the two germline ends. The CDR3 DNA reads as TGTGCCATCACAGGCGAGGGCTCTGGAAACACCATATATTTT. Amino acid sequence: CAITGEGSGNTIYF.

This rearrangement joins TRBV5-5 to TRBJ2-4, with D possibly matching TRBD2 (6 bases). This CDR3 is 16 amino acids long. V dropped 1 base and J dropped 2 bases, with 13 bases sitting between them. From germline, CDR1 is SGHKS and CDR2 YYEKEE (reference sequence). The CDR3 DNA sequence: TGTGCCAGCAGCTTGCACGGGGCGGGAACCAAAAACATTCAGTACTTC. Translated, it gives CASSLHGAGTKNIQYF.

The chain links TRBV18 to TRBJ2-3, with D possibly being TRBD1 (6 bases). The V and J ends lost 2 bases and 0 bases respectively, with 12 bases between them. The CDR3 runs to 16 residues. CDR1 and CDR2 (germline): KGHSH, LQKENI. CDR3 sequence reads: CASSPLSRGSTDTQYF. CDR3 bases: TGTGCCAGCTCACCATTAAGTAGGGGGAGCACAGATACGCAGTATTTT.

V is TRBV4-1 and J is TRBJ2-5, with D perhaps matching TRBD2 (5 bases). The length of the CDR3 is 17 residues. Germline CDR1 is MGHRA and CDR2 is YSYEKL. The V end was cut by 3 bases, the J end by 2 bases, with 19 bases between. The CDR3 coding sequence is TGCGCCAGCAGCCAGTTCTCGGCAGCTAGGGAGCAAGAGACCCAGTACTTC. It is translated as CASSQFSAAREQETQYF.

V usage is TRBV28 and J usage is TRBJ1-5; TRBD1 is a possible D gene (5 bases). Germline V CDR1 and CDR2: MDHEN, SYDVKM. The CDR3 is made up of 12 amino acids. With 5 bases removed from V and 11 bases from J, the gap between germline ends came to 13 bases. The CDR3 DNA is TGTGCCAGCAGTCGGGGGTTACTCGCCCAGCATTTT. Amino acid sequence: CASSRGLLAQHF.

The V call is TRBV5-1, the J call TRBJ1-1, with D maybe TRBD1 (6 bases). Germline CDR1 SGHRS, CDR2 YFSETQ. V lost 4 bases, J lost 3 bases, and 19 bases lay in between. There are 16 residues in the CDR3. CDR3 DNA: TGCGCCAGCAGCCCTTGGGGGCCAACCTTTTACACTGAAGCTTTCTTT. The encoded protein is CASSPWGPTFYTEAFF.

V usage is TRBV3-1 (or the pseudogene TRBV3-2) and J usage is TRBJ2-7; tentative D call: TRBD1 (6 bases). The CDR3 is made up of 15 amino acids. With 2 bases removed from V and 2 bases from J, the gap between germline ends came to 13 bases. CDR1 and CDR2 from the germline V gene are LGHDT and YNNKEL (reference sequence). DNA of the CDR3: TGTGCCAGCAGCCAATTCCCCAGGGGCCCCTACGAGCAGTACTTC. Residues: CASSQFPRGPYEQYF.

This sequence joins TRBV7-2 and TRBJ2-1, with no clear D. Trimming took off 1 base at V and 5 bases at J, with 12 bases between the two ends. This CDR3 comprises 15 residues. CDR1 is SGHTA and CDR2 is FQGNSA in the germline V gene. CDR3 bases: TGTGCCAGCAGCTTAGGGCAGAGGATAAACAATGAGCAGTTCTTC. It yields the protein CASSLGQRINNEQFF.

The chain combines TRBV29-1 with TRBJ2-3; 9 bases are shared with TRBD1. V was pared by 4 bases and J by 0 bases, with 5 bases of the junction left unmatched. The germline V gene encodes CDR1 SQVTM and CDR2 ANQGSEA. The CDR3 length is 15 residues. Written as DNA, the CDR3 is TGCAGCGTTGTAGGGGGGACAGGGAGCACAGATACGCAGTATTTT. The encoded protein is CSVVGGTGSTDTQYF.

The chain uses TRBV10-3 and TRBJ1-2; 7 bases line up with TRBD1. Trimming cost V 2 bases and J 10 bases; bases outside gene matches: 13. Germline-derived CDR1 and CDR2 are ENHRY and SYGVKD. CDR3 size: 15 residues. CDR3 coding DNA: TGTGCCATCAGTGAGCCCGGGACAGCGGACGGGCCCTACACCTTC. Its translation: CAISEPGTADGPYTF.

This clone was seen just once. This chain joins TRBV24-1 and TRBJ1-2, with TRBD1 identical over 7 bases. Germline assignment: CDR1 KGHDR and CDR2 SFDVKD. This CDR3 contains 13 residues. With V trimmed by 7 bases and J by 5 bases, 6 bases remained unmatched. The CDR3 DNA reads as TGTGCCACCAGAGACAGGGACGGTTATGGCTACACCTTC. It encodes CATRDRDGYGYTF.

This clone was counted only a few times. The V and J genes are TRBV28 and TRBJ2-2; 13 bases fit TRBD2. Germline V gives CDR1 MDHEN, CDR2 SYDVKM. This CDR3 is built from 17 residues. The trim removed 5 bases at V and 6 bases at J, leaving 9 bases unmatched. The CDR3 sequence is CASSPTGLAGPAGELFF. DNA for the CDR3: TGTGCCAGCAGTCCTACGGGACTAGCGGGACCGGCCGGGGAGCTGTTTTTT.

The chain joins TRBV27 to TRBJ2-3; the match to TRBD1 covers 7 bases. J lost 5 bases, V lost 0 bases, and 5 bases had no gene match. From germline, CDR1 is MNHEY and CDR2 SMNVEV (reference sequence). The CDR3 is 15 amino acids. CDR3 sequence: CASSLSRGPGDTQYF. Here the CDR3 DNA reads TGTGCCAGCAGTTTATCGAGGGGGCCTGGAGATACGCAGTATTTT.

The chain joins TRBV28 to TRBJ2-7, with a tentative D call TRBD1 (7 bases). Germline loops: CDR1 MDHEN, CDR2 SYDVKM. The CDR3 covers 14 residues. V was cut by 7 bases and J by 2 bases, with 15 bases left in between. For the CDR3, the DNA is TGTGCCAGCAATGGAGGGGGCGCGACCTACGAGCAGTACTTC. Encoded protein: CASNGGGATYEQYF.

The chain has TRBV27 and TRBJ2-7, with a possible D match to TRBD2 (6 bases). This CDR3 is 15 amino acids long. V dropped 6 bases and J dropped 1 base, with 16 bases sitting between them. From germline, CDR1 is MNHEY and CDR2 SMNVEV (reference sequence). The CDR3 DNA follows: TGTGCCAGCAGGGAGGGCCGGGGTTCGTCCTACGAGCAGTACTTC. It yields the protein CASREGRGSSYEQYF.

V gene TRBV19 combines with J gene TRBJ2-7, with D tentatively TRBD1 (6 bases). Trimming took 4 bases from V and 3 from J, leaving 19 bases between them. CDR3 length: 16 amino acids. The germline CDR1 and CDR2 sequences are LNHDA and SQIVND (reference sequence). CDR3 sequence (DNA): TGTGCCAGTAGTACCGAGACAGGAGCTGGGGTCTACGAGCAGTACTTC. Translating gives CASSTETGAGVYEQYF.

The V call is TRBV29-1, the J call TRBJ2-7; the D gene is possibly TRBD1 (5 bases). The V and J ends lost 1 base and 2 bases respectively, with 6 bases between them. This CDR3 comprises 12 residues. Germline V CDR1 and CDR2: SQVTM, ANQGSEA. CDR3: CSVEVTAYEQYF. As DNA, the CDR3 is TGCAGCGTTGAAGTGACAGCCTACGAGCAGTACTTC.

The V gene is TRBV13, the J gene TRBJ2-1, with 8 bases that match TRBD2. This CDR3 region has 17 residues. In germline, CDR1 is PRHDT, CDR2 FYEKMQ (reference sequence). J was trimmed by 0 bases and V by 4 bases; bases with no gene match: 8. The CDR3 DNA follows: TGTGCCAGCAGCTGGACTAGCCCTCTGAGCTCCTACAATGAGCAGTTCTTC. Translating gives CASSWTSPLSSYNEQFF.

This sequence joins TRBV6-1 and TRBJ2-7, with D possibly TRBD1 on 5 matching bases. The V gene lost 7 bases and the J gene lost 2 bases, with 12 bases spanning the gap. The CDR3 totals 13 residues. CDR1 and CDR2 (germline): MNHNS, SASEGT. CDR3 protein: CASTAGIPYEQYF. The CDR3 DNA follows: TGTGCCAGCACGGCAGGGATCCCCTACGAGCAGTACTTC.

This rearrangement joins TRBV7-2 to TRBJ2-5; TRBD2 aligns across 7 bases. There are 15 residues in the CDR3. Trimming at V came to 5 bases and at J to 3 bases, leaving 9 bases not matched to a gene. CDR1 and CDR2 from the germline V gene are SGHTA and FQGNSA. The CDR3 sequence: CASSLSGGREETQYF. In DNA, the CDR3 is TGTGCCAGCAGCCTCAGTGGAGGGAGGGAAGAGACCCAGTACTTC. Using reference TRBV7-2 and TRBJ2-5 for the parts outside the CDR3, the full variable domain is GAGVSQSPSNKVTEKGKDVELRCDPISGHTALYWYRQSLGQGLEFLIYFQGNSAPDKSGLPSDRFSAERTGGSVSTLTIQRTQQEDSAVYLCASSLSGGREETQYFGPGTRLLVL.

The chain links TRBV4-3 to TRBJ2-3; 10 nucleotides line up with TRBD2. V gave up 3 bases and J gave up 4 bases; unmatched junction bases: 4. The germline V gene has CDR1 LGHNA and CDR2 YSLEER. The CDR3 spans 15 residues. CDR3 sequence (DNA): TGCGCCAGCAGCCAGTATAGCGGGGGGCCAGATACGCAGTATTTT. It encodes CASSQYSGGPDTQYF.

The chain carries TRBV9 and TRBJ2-7, with D perhaps matching TRBD1 (5 bases). V shed 2 bases and J shed 2 bases, with 11 bases lying between them. Germline loops: CDR1 SGDLS, CDR2 YYNGEE. CDR3 size: 14 residues. The CDR3 spells CASSVAAGTYEQYF. The CDR3 bases are TGTGCCAGCAGCGTGGCGGCAGGGACCTACGAGCAGTACTTC.

J is TRBJ1-5 and V is TRBV19; no firm D call. V dropped 6 bases and J dropped 1 base, with 13 bases sitting between them. Germline V gene data show CDR1 as LNHDA and CDR2 as SQIVND (reference sequence). The CDR3 is 15 amino acids. As DNA, the CDR3 is TGTGCCAGTAGGGTCAGTGAGGCCAGCAATCAGCCCCAGCATTTT. It yields the protein CASRVSEASNQPQHF.